Below, 6 T cell receptor beta chains from the same sample are listed, as sequenced in a study of blood T cell repertoires in COVID-19. Some clones are missing from TCRdb's copy, which holds only in-frame ones; the method was immunoSEQ multiplex PCR. Among about 100,000 clones, around four fifths were seen once, and the ten largest hold roughly 13%. The material sequenced was peripheral blood. The receptors derive from a man in his forties or fifties with active or convalescent COVID-19.

The V gene is TRBV11-1, the J gene TRBJ2-7, with 8 nucleotides matching TRBD2. V lost 2 bases, J lost 2 bases, and 2 bases stayed unmatched. The CDR3 runs to 14 residues. Per germline, CDR1 SGHAT and CDR2 FQDESV (reference sequence). In DNA, the CDR3 is TGTGCCAGCAGCTTACTAGCGGGCCCCTACGAGCAGTACTTC. This codes for CASSLLAGPYEQYF. The entire variable domain, with the rest obtained from reference TRBV11-1 and TRBJ2-7, is as follows: EAEVAQSPRYKITEKSQAVAFWCDPISGHATLYWYRQILGQGPELLVQFQDESVVDDSQLPKDRFSAERLKGVDSTLKIQPAELGDSAMYLCASSLLAGPYEQYFGPGTRLTVT.

The J gene is TRBJ2-5, the V gene TRBV24-1, with D possibly matching TRBD1 (5 bases). V was pared by 4 bases and J by 5 bases, with 13 bases between. The CDR3 sequence is 14 residues long. Germline V gene data show CDR1 as KGHDR and CDR2 as SFDVKD. CDR3 sequence reads: CATSEDKWGETQYF. Written as DNA, the CDR3 is TGTGCCACCAGTGAAGACAAGTGGGGCGAGACCCAGTACTTC.

This chain joins TRBV5-4 and TRBJ1-1, with D unclear. Trimming pared 0 bases from V and 6 bases from J, leaving 6 bases between. CDR3 length: 12 residues. Germline V gene lookup returns CDR1 SGHNT and CDR2 YYREEE (reference sequence). The CDR3 nucleotides read TGTGCCAGCAGCTTGGCGGGTTCTGAAGCTTTCTTT. It specifies CASSLAGSEAFF.

This clone has a single count. V gene TRBV29-1 combines with J gene TRBJ2-1; 8 nucleotides agree with TRBD1. The CDR3 contains 13 residues. After removal of 8 bases from V and 5 bases from J, the junction contained 8 bases not matched to a gene. Germline CDR1 reads SQVTM; CDR2 reads ANQGSEA. CDR3 in DNA: TGCAGCTCTAGCAGGGGGCAAGACAATGAGCAGTTCTTC. Translating it yields CSSSRGQDNEQFF.

V is TRBV3-1 (or the pseudogene TRBV3-2) and J is TRBJ1-6; 7 bases are a match to TRBD1. CDR1 LGHDT and CDR2 YNNKEL come from the germline V gene (reference sequence). The CDR3 totals 16 residues. The V gene end was trimmed by 6 bases and the J gene end by 1 base; junction bases not matched to a gene: 6. The chain's CDR3 is CASRDDRVSYNSPLHF. The CDR3 DNA reads as TGTGCCAGCAGAGACGACAGGGTATCCTATAATTCACCCCTCCACTTT.

V is TRBV5-1 and J is TRBJ2-3; no reliable D call. The V end lost 4 bases, the J end lost 0 bases, and 9 bases lay between the germline ends. Germline CDR1 reads SGHRS; CDR2 reads YFSETQ. This CDR3 is 14 amino acids long. As DNA, the CDR3 is TGCGCCAGCAGCCAATCCGGTAGCACAGATACGCAGTATTTT. Residues: CASSQSGSTDTQYF.